This TCR beta chain emerged from a study of blood T cell repertoires in COVID-19. Across the whole study: PBMCs, B-cell-depleted T cells, or T cells provided the cDNA or gDNA that made up the material.

Method: immunoSEQ multiplex PCR; TCRdb's copy keeps in-frame clones and lacks some. The table records a few hundred thousand clones, 85% to 90% of them present only once. The sample comprised peripheral blood. The clonotype originates from a man between 50 and 59 years old with acute or convalescent COVID-19.

CDR3 sequence (DNA): TGTGCCAGCAGCTTGGCGGGGATAGGTAACAATGAGCAGTTCTTC. This gives the protein CASSLAGIGNNEQFF. This chain connects TRBV5-4 to TRBJ2-1; possibly TRBD2 for D (5 bases). CDR3 length: 15 residues. Per the germline V gene, CDR1 is SGHNT and CDR2 is YYREEE (reference sequence). V was clipped by 0 bases and J by 5 bases, with 12 bases between them.